A selection of T cell receptor beta chains follows, all from one sample in a study of Ad26.COV2.S vaccination and SARS-CoV-2 variants. Method: immunoSEQ multiplex PCR; TCRdb's copy keeps in-frame clones and lacks some. The table shows 410,000 or so clones, with 80% to 95% occurring only once. The sequencing used peripheral blood, collected in a trial of Ad26.COV2.S vaccine versus placebo. All receptors come from a person between 18 and 59 years old who received the Ad26.COV2.S COVID-19 vaccine or a placebo. Both conserved end residues are part of each CDR3. Fields, in order: clone size, D gene, V gene, J gene, CDR3 protein, CDR3 DNA. D genes are given only for firm matches. Some rows mark clone size as missing; the rest say once, few, many or name a class of expanded clone.

size: NA
D: NA
V: TRBV27
J: TRBJ2-7
CDR3: CASSLSMNSNYEQYF
DNA: TGTGCCAGCAGTTTATCGATGAATTCAAACTACGAGCAGTACTTC

size: NA
D: TRBD2
V: TRBV3-1/TRBV3-2
J: TRBJ2-3
CDR3: CASSQDSGRSDTQYF
DNA: TGTGCCAGCAGCCAAGACAGCGGGAGGTCAGATACGCAGTATTTT

size: NA
D: NA
V: TRBV5-6
J: TRBJ2-1
CDR3: CASSLGNSRGNEQFF
DNA: TGTGCCAGCAGCTTGGGGAACTCTAGGGGAAATGAGCAGTTCTTC

size: few
D: NA
V: TRBV6-5
J: TRBJ2-1
CDR3: CASRARTKGEFF
DNA: TGTGCCAGCAGAGCGCGGACGAAGGGGGAGTTCTTC

size: few
D: NA
V: TRBV2
J: TRBJ2-1
CDR3: CASSPSASSYNEQFF
DNA: TGTGCCAGCAGTCCTAGCGCTAGCTCCTACAATGAGCAGTTCTTC

size: NA
D: NA
V: TRBV11-2
J: TRBJ2-2
CDR3: CASSLRGAGTGELFF
DNA: TGTGCCAGCAGCTTACGGGGGGCTGGCACCGGGGAGCTGTTTTTT

size: NA
D: NA
V: TRBV21-1
J: TRBJ2-3
CDR3: CASTPTSGTGTDTQYF
DNA: TGTGCCAGCACTCCGACTAGCGGGACGGGCACAGATACGCAGTATTTT

size: NA
D: NA
V: TRBV6-2/TRBV6-3
J: TRBJ2-6
CDR3: CASSYPGVGANVLTF
DNA: TGTGCCAGCAGTTACCCGGGGGTTGGGGCCAACGTCCTGACTTTC

size: NA
D: NA
V: TRBV29-1
J: TRBJ2-1
CDR3: CSVPRELNYNEQFF
DNA: TGCAGCGTTCCGAGGGAACTAAATTACAATGAGCAGTTCTTC

size: NA
D: NA
V: TRBV6-2/TRBV6-3
J: TRBJ1-1
CDR3: CASSGLFENTEAFF
DNA: TGTGCCAGCAGTGGACTTTTTGAGAACACTGAAGCTTTCTTT

size: NA
D: TRBD1
V: TRBV19
J: TRBJ2-5
CDR3: CASRESTGGKETQYF
DNA: TGTGCCAGTAGGGAGTCAACAGGGGGCAAAGAGACCCAGTACTTC

size: NA
D: TRBD1
V: TRBV7-9
J: TRBJ1-6
CDR3: CASSPNNGQGATDSPLHF
DNA: TGTGCCAGCAGCCCCAATAACGGACAGGGGGCTACGGATTCACCCCTCCACTTT

size: NA
D: NA
V: TRBV2
J: TRBJ1-6
CDR3: CASRGVNGLSPLHF
DNA: TGTGCCAGCAGAGGGGTCAACGGGCTTTCACCCCTCCACTTT

size: once
D: NA
V: TRBV15
J: TRBJ2-3
CDR3: CATSKELAETDTQYF
DNA: TGTGCCACCAGCAAAGAACTAGCTGAAACAGATACGCAGTATTTT

size: once
D: TRBD2
V: TRBV2
J: TRBJ2-1
CDR3: CASSEAGTGGPSEQFF
DNA: TGTGCCAGCAGTGAAGCAGGAACGGGAGGGCCAAGTGAGCAGTTCTTC

size: NA
D: TRBD2
V: TRBV15
J: TRBJ2-1
CDR3: CATSRQFQAGAGGEQFF
DNA: TGTGCCACCAGCCGCCAATTTCAAGCGGGAGCGGGGGGTGAGCAGTTCTTC

size: once
D: TRBD1
V: TRBV30
J: TRBJ1-3
CDR3: CAWGRTGNSGNTIYF
DNA: TGTGCCTGGGGAAGGACAGGGAACTCTGGAAACACCATATATTTT

size: NA
D: NA
V: TRBV7-2
J: TRBJ1-2
CDR3: CASSWAELSGYTF
DNA: TGTGCCAGCAGCTGGGCGGAGCTCAGTGGCTACACCTTC

size: NA
D: TRBD2
V: TRBV30
J: TRBJ2-1
CDR3: CAWSVRLGRASYNEQFF
DNA: TGTGCCTGGAGTGTACGATTGGGGAGGGCGTCTTACAATGAGCAGTTCTTC

size: NA
D: NA
V: TRBV7-9
J: TRBJ2-3
CDR3: CASSWLGATAQTDTQYF
DNA: TGTGCCAGCAGCTGGCTGGGAGCGACTGCACAAACAGATACGCAGTATTTT

size: NA
D: TRBD1
V: TRBV6-5
J: TRBJ1-3
CDR3: CASSRGSGNTIYF
DNA: TGTGCCAGCAGCAGGGGGTCTGGAAACACCATATATTTT

size: once
D: NA
V: TRBV30
J: TRBJ2-7
CDR3: CAWGRLVGEQYF
DNA: TGTGCCTGGGGGAGACTAGTTGGCGAGCAGTACTTC

size: NA
D: TRBD1
V: TRBV7-2
J: TRBJ1-5
CDR3: CASRPGGNQPQHF
DNA: TGTGCCAGCAGACCAGGGGGGAATCAGCCCCAGCATTTT

size: NA
D: NA
V: TRBV19
J: TRBJ1-4
CDR3: CASSISGARHEKLFF
DNA: TGTGCCAGTAGTATCTCGGGGGCTCGGCACGAAAAACTGTTTTTT

size: NA
D: NA
V: TRBV5-6
J: TRBJ2-7
CDR3: CASTRDTYEQYF
DNA: TGTGCCAGCACCAGGGATACTTACGAGCAGTACTTC

size: NA
D: TRBD1
V: TRBV5-8
J: TRBJ2-6
CDR3: CASSTGTGTGANVLTF
DNA: TGTGCCAGCAGCACCGGGACAGGGACCGGGGCCAACGTCCTGACTTTC

size: once
D: TRBD2
V: TRBV7-9
J: TRBJ2-2
CDR3: CASSQPSPLAGVDTGELFF
DNA: TGTGCCAGCAGCCAACCTTCTCCACTAGCGGGAGTCGATACCGGGGAGCTGTTTTTT

size: NA
D: NA
V: TRBV12-3/TRBV12-4
J: TRBJ1-4
CDR3: CASRADQKLFF
DNA: TGTGCCAGCAGGGCTGACCAAAAACTGTTTTTT

size: NA
D: NA
V: TRBV7-6
J: TRBJ2-6
CDR3: CASRGETLLSGANVLTF
DNA: TGTGCCAGCAGGGGTGAGACCCTCCTCTCTGGGGCCAACGTCCTGACTTTC

size: NA
D: NA
V: TRBV4-2
J: TRBJ2-2
CDR3: CASSQEWGSTGELFF
DNA: TGTGCCAGCAGCCAAGAATGGGGGTCCACCGGGGAGCTGTTTTTT

size: NA
D: TRBD2
V: TRBV3-1/TRBV3-2
J: TRBJ2-5
CDR3: CASSPLAGVQETQYF
DNA: TGTGCCAGCAGCCCACTAGCGGGGGTCCAAGAGACCCAGTACTTC

size: NA
D: TRBD2
V: TRBV6-2/TRBV6-3
J: TRBJ2-7
CDR3: CASSDLKRELDEQYF
DNA: TGTGCCAGCAGCGACCTTAAGCGGGAGCTCGACGAGCAGTACTTC

size: NA
D: NA
V: TRBV4-3
J: TRBJ2-7
CDR3: CASSQSRTIDVYPYEQYF
DNA: TGCGCCAGCAGCCAGTCCCGAACGATCGACGTATACCCCTACGAGCAGTACTTC

size: once
D: TRBD2
V: TRBV10-3
J: TRBJ2-1
CDR3: CATHKESGRPPGEQFF
DNA: TGTGCTACGCATAAAGAGAGCGGGAGACCCCCGGGTGAGCAGTTCTTC

size: NA
D: NA
V: TRBV6-2/TRBV6-3
J: TRBJ2-5
CDR3: CASRPYGSQETQYF
DNA: TGTGCCAGCAGACCTTACGGAAGCCAAGAGACCCAGTACTTC

size: NA
D: NA
V: TRBV6-2/TRBV6-3
J: TRBJ2-7
CDR3: CASSFSLAGDYEQYF
DNA: TGTGCCAGCAGTTTCTCACTAGCCGGCGATTACGAGCAGTACTTC

size: once
D: TRBD2
V: TRBV4-3
J: TRBJ2-1
CDR3: CASSQDLRGRVYNEQFF
DNA: TGCGCCAGCAGCCAAGATCTTCGGGGGAGGGTCTACAATGAGCAGTTCTTC

size: few
D: TRBD1
V: TRBV28
J: TRBJ1-5
CDR3: CASSRVDRQYSNQPQHF
DNA: TGTGCCAGCAGTCGGGTGGACAGGCAATATAGCAATCAGCCCCAGCATTTT

size: NA
D: TRBD1
V: TRBV7-8
J: TRBJ2-7
CDR3: CASSSMWDRASYEQYF
DNA: TGTGCCAGCAGCTCGATGTGGGACAGAGCCTCCTACGAGCAGTACTTC

size: NA
D: NA
V: TRBV10-2
J: TRBJ2-2
CDR3: CASGGIGNTGELFF
DNA: TGCGCCAGCGGTGGTATCGGGAACACCGGGGAGCTGTTTTTT

size: NA
D: TRBD2
V: TRBV2
J: TRBJ2-7
CDR3: CASSQPGLETYEQYF
DNA: TGTGCCAGCAGTCAGCCGGGACTAGAAACTTACGAGCAGTACTTC

size: NA
D: NA
V: TRBV6-5
J: TRBJ1-2
CDR3: CASSYSTGRENYGYTF
DNA: TGTGCCAGCAGTTACTCTACGGGTAGAGAGAACTATGGCTACACCTTC

size: NA
D: NA
V: TRBV5-6
J: TRBJ1-2
CDR3: CASSLAGATSYGYTF
DNA: TGTGCCAGCAGCTTGGCGGGGGCCACCTCCTATGGCTACACCTTC

size: NA
D: NA
V: TRBV19
J: TRBJ1-1
CDR3: CASSPHDSEAFF
DNA: TGTGCCAGTAGTCCCCACGACAGTGAAGCTTTCTTT

size: NA
D: NA
V: TRBV7-2
J: TRBJ2-7
CDR3: CASSLGGSRHEQYF
DNA: TGTGCCAGCAGCTTAGGGGGCTCCCGCCACGAGCAGTACTTC

size: NA
D: NA
V: TRBV2
J: TRBJ2-3
CDR3: CASSGFAGGASTDTQYF
DNA: TGTGCCAGCAGTGGTTTCGCAGGGGGGGCTAGCACAGATACGCAGTATTTT

size: NA
D: NA
V: TRBV9
J: TRBJ2-2
CDR3: CASSVGQGAGELFF
DNA: TGTGCCAGCAGCGTAGGACAAGGGGCCGGGGAGCTGTTTTTT

size: NA
D: TRBD1
V: TRBV3-1/TRBV3-2
J: TRBJ2-1
CDR3: CASSLTGTGGSNEQFF
DNA: TGTGCCAGCAGCCTGACCGGGACAGGGGGAAGCAATGAGCAGTTCTTC

size: once
D: TRBD2
V: TRBV10-3
J: TRBJ2-5
CDR3: CAIREPLAGGPGTQYF
DNA: TGTGCCATCAGAGAACCCCTAGCGGGAGGGCCGGGGACCCAGTACTTC

size: NA
D: NA
V: TRBV6-5
J: TRBJ2-1
CDR3: CASSYSPDYNEQFF
DNA: TGTGCCAGCAGTTACTCGCCCGACTACAATGAGCAGTTCTTC

size: NA
D: NA
V: TRBV5-1
J: TRBJ2-3
CDR3: CASNTGSTDTQYF
DNA: TGCGCCAGCAACACCGGAAGCACAGATACGCAGTATTTT